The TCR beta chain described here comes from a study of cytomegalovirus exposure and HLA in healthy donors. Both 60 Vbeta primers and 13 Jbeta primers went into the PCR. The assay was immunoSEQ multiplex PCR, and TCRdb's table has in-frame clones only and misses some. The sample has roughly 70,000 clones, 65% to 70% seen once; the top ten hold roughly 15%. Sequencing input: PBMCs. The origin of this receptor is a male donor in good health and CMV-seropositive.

The CDR3 bases are TGCGCCAGCAGCTTACTAGCGGGTGAGAACAATGAGCAGTTCTTC. This sequence encodes CASSLLAGENNEQFF. This chain connects TRBV5-1 to TRBJ2-1, with 9 bases that match TRBD2. The V gene end was trimmed by 2 bases and the J gene end by 5 bases; junction bases not matched to a gene: 5. Germline loops: CDR1 SGHRS, CDR2 YFSETQ. The CDR3 is 15 amino acids. The full variable domain, in which reference TRBV5-1 and TRBJ2-1 provide the parts outside the CDR3, is KAGVTQTPRYLIKTRGQQVTLSCSPISGHRSVSWYQQTPGQGLQFLFEYFSETQRNKGNFPGRFSGRQFSNSRSEMNVSTLELGDSALYLCASSLLAGENNEQFFGPGTRLTVL.